The present T cell receptor (beta chain) was sequenced within a study of Ad26.COV2.S vaccination and SARS-CoV-2 variants. Whole-study findings and limits: The study found higher spike-specific TCR breadth in vaccine than placebo recipients. Substantial post-vaccination breadth of spike-specific CD8+ and CD4+ T cell responses was reported. The TCR breadth and depth analyses may have understated or missed part of the total T cell responses.

With regard to this clone: No antigen is known for it.

This CDR3 contains 15 residues. The germline V and J ends were trimmed by 3 bases and 7 bases, with 19 bases remaining between them. Germline V gene lookup returns CDR1 SGHKS and CDR2 YYEKEE (reference sequence). The protocol was immunoSEQ multiplex PCR, while the TCRdb copy is restricted to in-frame clones and leaves out a portion. Among 150,000 to 200,000 clones, around 88% were seen once, and the ten largest hold around 6.1%. V usage is TRBV5-5 and J usage is TRBJ1-1; D not certain. The material sequenced was peripheral blood, taken after recovery from COVID-19. This receptor was taken from a human donor who had recovered from COVID-19. The CDR3: CASSSSSSNYVEAFF. The CDR3 coding sequence is TGTGCCAGCAGCTCCTCCTCTTCTAATTACGTTGAAGCTTTCTTT.